This T cell receptor beta chain was found in a study of early T cells in non-severe SARS-CoV-2 infection (dated by TCRdb to about 2021). For the wider study: Bulk RNA from unsorted whole blood was used for TCR sequencing, so alpha and beta chains could not be paired. General study outcomes and caveats: VDJdb matching was skewed toward anti-spike CD8 responses and likely underestimated virus-specific expansions, missing private and CD4 specificities.

This was a case-control study nested in a cohort of healthcare workers in London, UK, who had nasopharyngeal swab PCR tests and blood samples taken every week. Healthcare workers were recruited between 23 and 31 March 2020, during the week of the UK lockdown, and were followed weekly for up to about 15 weeks. Details on this clonotype: The target of this receptor is not known. The record has no base qualities; no much larger clone is one base away.

CDR1 and CDR2, per the germline V gene (reference sequence), are GTSNPN and SVGIG. V is reduced by 8 bases and J by 6 bases, leaving a spacing of 6 bases between them. The CDR3 goes from the cysteine to the phenylalanine over 9 residues. Only the CDR3 DNA is retained, 27 bases long and in frame from the first base. Library preparation was by 5' RACE. The sequencer was a NextSeq 500. The TCR library protocol attached unique molecular identifiers to individual cDNA molecules to correct for sequencing error and PCR bias. TCR alpha and beta chains were both sequenced, and the abundances of alpha and beta sequences in each sample were closely correlated with each other. In the source study's methods: Decombinator V4 was used to annotate TCR sequences for V gene, J gene and CDR3. Expanded TCRs were defined as changing significantly between any two time points under a Poisson model with p below 0.0001. Abundances of TCRs were expressed as counts per million after normalisation to the total number of TCRs sequenced in each sample. MAIT TCRs were defined by TRAV1-2 paired with TRAJ12, TRAJ20 or TRAJ33, and iNKT TCRs by TRAV10 paired with TRAJ18. VDJdb, accessed 1 November 2021, was searched for CMV, EBV and SARS-CoV-2 annotated TCRs, with TCRs annotated for multiple antigens excluded. TCRdb redid the processing of the public reads, applying fastp at Q25 and MiXCR, and retained in-frame beta chains. Records with the same CDR3 protein are collapsed into one entry carrying the most frequent genes and DNA. The V and J calls follow TCRdb's processing rather than the paper's. Counted in this sample were around 47,000 distinct CDR3 sequences; 11% of them appeared once. The ten largest clones represent roughly 13% of the sample.

The sequence derives from an adult who was a healthcare worker with PCR-confirmed SARS-CoV-2 infection or an uninfected control (not recorded which). In this chain, TRBV30 is recombined with TRBJ2-3, with no confident D gene call. Input material: whole blood. The DNA reads TGTGCCCTAGGGGATACGCAGTATTTT. Translated, this gives CALGDTQYF. Beyond the CDR3, the reference TRBV30 and TRBJ2-3 genes provide the residues; the full variable domain reads: SQTIHQWPATLVQPVGSPLSLECTVEGTSNPNLYWYRQAAGRGLQLLFYSVGIGQISSEVPQNLSASRPQDRQFILSSKKLLLSDSGFYLCALGDTQYFGPGTRLTVL.